This T cell receptor beta chain appears in the sequencing data of a study of blood T cell repertoires in COVID-19. Study information: In each case, the material was cDNA or gDNA derived from T cells, B-cell-depleted T cells, or PBMCs.

Clones were sequenced by immunoSEQ multiplex PCR, and TCRdb holds only the in-frame ones, with some missing. Of under 250,000 clones listed, 86% were seen once; the top ten hold approximately 6%. Germline values: CDR1 SEHNR, CDR2 FQNEAQ (reference sequence). This CDR3 contains 13 residues. The V and J ends lost 5 bases and 7 bases, in that order; junction bases with no gene match: 4. Seattle-derived patients entered the study during active infection and were followed longitudinally. The chain carries TRBV7-9 and TRBJ2-2, with 7 nucleotides matching TRBD1. The sequenced sample was peripheral blood. This TCR came from a woman aged 80 or older with COVID-19, enrolled during active disease. CDR3 sequence reads: CASSPGTVGELFF. The CDR3 DNA reads TGTGCCAGCAGCCCCGGGACAGTCGGGGAGCTGTTTTTT.